This T cell receptor (beta chain) was profiled in a study of T cells in Graves' hyperthyroidism and ophthalmopathy. Study-wide results and caveats: Blood held most thyroid clonotypes expanded above 0.001 frequency.

RNA transcripts served as the template for amplifying TCR beta CDR3 regions. Researchers ran a first-round RT-PCR on the TCR CDR3 using the HTBI primer set. TCRdb passed the multiplex PCR reads through MiXCR, listing each CDR3 protein once. The sample contains roughly 380,000 distinct CDR3 sequences, approximately 12% of which appear only once. Disease duration under 2 months; hyperthyroidism patients were aged 18 to 65. Clinicians diagnosed patients from clinical symptoms, serum thyroxine and TRAb, thyroid ultrasound and orbital computed tomography. V was pared by 2 bases and J by 5 bases, with 8 bases between. The length of the CDR3 is 13 residues. The germline CDR1 and CDR2 sequences are SGHAT and FQDESV (reference sequence). The table lists this clonotype with many counts. What it recognizes is unknown.

This TCR was recovered from a man between 25 and 39 years old with Graves' hyperthyroidism that later progressed to Graves' ophthalmopathy. Sequencing was done on a sample of blood. V and J are TRBV11-1 and TRBJ2-3, with D perhaps matching TRBD2 (6 bases). Here the CDR3 reads CASSLWGEDTQYF. As DNA, the CDR3 is TGTGCCAGCAGCTTATGGGGGGAAGATACGCAGTATTTT.